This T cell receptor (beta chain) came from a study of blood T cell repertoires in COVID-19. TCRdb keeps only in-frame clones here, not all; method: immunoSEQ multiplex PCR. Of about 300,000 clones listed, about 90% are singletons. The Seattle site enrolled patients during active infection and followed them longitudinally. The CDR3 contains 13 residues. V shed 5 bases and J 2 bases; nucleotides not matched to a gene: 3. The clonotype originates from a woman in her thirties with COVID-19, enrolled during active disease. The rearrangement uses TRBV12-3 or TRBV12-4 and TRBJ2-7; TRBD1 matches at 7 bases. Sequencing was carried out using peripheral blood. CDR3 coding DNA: TGTGCCAGCAGTCCCGGGACAGCCTACGAGCAGTACTTC. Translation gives CASSPGTAYEQYF.